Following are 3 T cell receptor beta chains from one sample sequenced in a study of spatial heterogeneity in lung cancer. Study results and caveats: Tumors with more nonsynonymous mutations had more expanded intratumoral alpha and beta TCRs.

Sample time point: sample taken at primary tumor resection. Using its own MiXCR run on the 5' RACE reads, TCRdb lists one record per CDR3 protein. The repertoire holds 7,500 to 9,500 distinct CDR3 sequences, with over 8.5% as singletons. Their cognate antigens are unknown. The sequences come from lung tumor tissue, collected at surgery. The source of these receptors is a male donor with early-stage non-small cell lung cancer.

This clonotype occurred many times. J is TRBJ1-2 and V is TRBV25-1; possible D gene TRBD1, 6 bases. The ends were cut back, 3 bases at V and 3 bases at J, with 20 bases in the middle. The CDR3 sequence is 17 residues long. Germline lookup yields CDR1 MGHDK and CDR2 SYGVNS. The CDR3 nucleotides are TGTGCCAGCAGTGAGATAACCCTGACAGGTGGCGACTATGGCTACACCTTC. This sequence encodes CASSEITLTGGDYGYTF.

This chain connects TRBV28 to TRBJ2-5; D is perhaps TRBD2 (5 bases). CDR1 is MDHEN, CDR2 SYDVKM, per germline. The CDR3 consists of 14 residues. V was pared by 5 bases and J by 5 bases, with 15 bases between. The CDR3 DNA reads TGTGCCAGCAGTCCCCGAGGGTGGCGGGAGACCCAGTACTTC. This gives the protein CASSPRGWRETQYF.

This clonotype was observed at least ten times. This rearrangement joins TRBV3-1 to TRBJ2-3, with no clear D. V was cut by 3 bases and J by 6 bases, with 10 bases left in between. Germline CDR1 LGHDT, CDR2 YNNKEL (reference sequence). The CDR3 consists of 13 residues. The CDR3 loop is CASSQRFDDTQYF. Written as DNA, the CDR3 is TGTGCCAGCAGCCAGCGGTTCGACGATACGCAGTATTTT.